These 3 T cell receptor beta chains were all obtained from the same sample, sequenced in a study of blood T cell repertoires in COVID-19. The table came from immunoSEQ multiplex PCR; TCRdb's copy has only in-frame clones and leaves some out. The sample contains about 290,000 clones, around 86% of which appear only once. Source material: peripheral blood. These receptors were obtained from a young woman with active or convalescent COVID-19.

The V gene is TRBV7-9, the J gene TRBJ1-3, with D possibly being TRBD1 (6 bases). This CDR3 region has 16 residues. Per the germline V gene, CDR1 is SEHNR and CDR2 is FQNEAQ (reference sequence). V dropped 3 bases and J dropped 3 bases, with 15 bases sitting between them. The CDR3 spells CASSFGPVGGGNTIYF. Here the CDR3 DNA reads TGTGCCAGCAGCTTCGGGCCCGTAGGGGGTGGAAACACCATATATTTT.

CDR3 sequence reads: CASRWPTGGISGNTIYF. The CDR3 bases are TGTGCCAGCAGGTGGCCGACAGGGGGGATCTCTGGAAACACCATATATTTT. The rearrangement links TRBV7-8 to TRBJ1-3, with 9 bases aligning to TRBD1. The CDR3 loop spans 17 amino acids. V dropped 6 bases and J dropped 0; count of bases not matched to a gene: 9. Germline V gene sequence: CDR1 SGHVS, CDR2 FQNEAQ.

The chain links TRBV28 to TRBJ2-7; 8 bases match TRBD2. Per the germline V gene, CDR1 is MDHEN and CDR2 is SYDVKM. V dropped 6 bases and J dropped 5; count of bases not matched to a gene: 12. The CDR3 sequence is 15 residues long. The CDR3 nucleotides read TGTGCCAGCAGGGACGGTCCGGGACTAGGGGACGAGCAGTACTTC. Translating gives CASRDGPGLGDEQYF.